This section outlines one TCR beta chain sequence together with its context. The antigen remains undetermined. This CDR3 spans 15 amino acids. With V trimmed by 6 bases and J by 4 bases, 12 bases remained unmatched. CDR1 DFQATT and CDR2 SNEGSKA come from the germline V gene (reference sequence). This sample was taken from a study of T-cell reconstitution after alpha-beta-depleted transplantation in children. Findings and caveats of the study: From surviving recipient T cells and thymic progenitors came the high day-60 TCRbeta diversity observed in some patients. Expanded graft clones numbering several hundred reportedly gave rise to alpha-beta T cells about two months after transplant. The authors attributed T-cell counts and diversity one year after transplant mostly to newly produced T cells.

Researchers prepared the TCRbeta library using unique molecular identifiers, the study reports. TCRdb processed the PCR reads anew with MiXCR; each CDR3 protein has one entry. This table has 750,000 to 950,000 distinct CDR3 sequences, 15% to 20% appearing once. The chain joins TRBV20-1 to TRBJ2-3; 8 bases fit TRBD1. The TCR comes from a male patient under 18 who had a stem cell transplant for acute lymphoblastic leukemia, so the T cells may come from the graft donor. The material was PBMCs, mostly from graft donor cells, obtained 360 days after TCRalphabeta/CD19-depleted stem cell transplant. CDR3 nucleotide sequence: TGCAGTGCCGCCGACAGGGGCCCTTTCCCAGATACGCAGTATTTT. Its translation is CSAADRGPFPDTQYF.